This paragraph covers one TCR beta chain sequence. As originally analysed: Counts of nucleated cells, estimated from reference gene primer amplification, were obtained. Profiled with immunoSEQ multiplex PCR; TCRdb holds only in-frame clones, not every one. V, J and clone size reflect that table, while D and trimming were determined from the DNA. The table records about 330,000 clones, roughly 88% of them present only once. This entry belongs to a study of blood T cell repertoires in COVID-19. Germline loops: CDR1 MNHEY, CDR2 SVGAGI. The CDR3 runs 13 residues. The V and J ends lost 0 bases and 8 bases respectively, with 10 bases between them.

This receptor was taken from a woman aged 45 to 65 with active or convalescent COVID-19. The V and J genes are TRBV6-5 and TRBJ1-1; D is ambiguous. Sequenced material: peripheral blood. The CDR3 nucleotides are TGTGCCAGCAGTTACTCGACCGCGGTGGAAGCTTTCTTT. It encodes CASSYSTAVEAFF.